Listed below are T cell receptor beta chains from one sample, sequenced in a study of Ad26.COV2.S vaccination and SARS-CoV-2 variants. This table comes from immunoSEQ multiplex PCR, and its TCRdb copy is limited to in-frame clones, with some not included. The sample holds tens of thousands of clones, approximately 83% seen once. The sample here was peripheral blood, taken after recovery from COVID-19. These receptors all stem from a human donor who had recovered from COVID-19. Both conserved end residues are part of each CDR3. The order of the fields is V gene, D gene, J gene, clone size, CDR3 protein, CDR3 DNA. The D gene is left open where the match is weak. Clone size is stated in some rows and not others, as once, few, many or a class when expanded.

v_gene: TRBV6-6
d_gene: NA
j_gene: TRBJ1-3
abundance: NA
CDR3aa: CATSDIFSGNTIYF
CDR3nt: TGTGCCACCTCGGACATATTCTCTGGAAACACCATATATTTT

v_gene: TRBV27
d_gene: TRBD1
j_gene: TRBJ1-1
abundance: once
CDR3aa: CASSSAGGQEAFF
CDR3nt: TGTGCCAGCAGTTCGGCAGGGGGACAGGAAGCTTTCTTT

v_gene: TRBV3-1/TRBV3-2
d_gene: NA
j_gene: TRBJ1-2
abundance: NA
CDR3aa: CASSRVQLYTF
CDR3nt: TGTGCCAGCAGCAGGGTACAGCTCTACACCTTC

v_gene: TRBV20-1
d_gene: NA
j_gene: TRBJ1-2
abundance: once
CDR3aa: CSASPLGPGGYTF
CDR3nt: TGCAGTGCTAGTCCCTTGGGGCCGGGAGGCTACACCTTC

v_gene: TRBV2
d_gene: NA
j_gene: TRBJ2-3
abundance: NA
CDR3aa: CASRGVTRSDTQYF
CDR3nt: TGTGCCAGCAGGGGGGTCACCCGTTCAGATACGCAGTATTTT

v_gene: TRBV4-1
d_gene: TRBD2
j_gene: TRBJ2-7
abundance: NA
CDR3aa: CASSQELAVGASSYEQYF
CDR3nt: TGCGCCAGCAGCCAAGAACTAGCGGTGGGTGCTAGCTCCTACGAGCAGTACTTC

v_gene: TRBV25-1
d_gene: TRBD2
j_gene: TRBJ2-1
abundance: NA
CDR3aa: CASSDNSGRVNEQFF
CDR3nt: TGTGCCAGCAGTGATAACAGCGGGAGGGTTAATGAGCAGTTCTTC

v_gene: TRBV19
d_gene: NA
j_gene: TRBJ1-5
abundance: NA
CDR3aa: CASSPRGGFSNQPQHF
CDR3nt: TGTGCCAGTAGTCCCCGGGGGGGGTTTAGCAATCAGCCCCAGCATTTT

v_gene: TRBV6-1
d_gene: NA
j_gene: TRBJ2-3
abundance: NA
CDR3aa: CASSESEGTQYF
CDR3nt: TGTGCCAGCAGTGAATCAGAGGGTACGCAGTATTTT

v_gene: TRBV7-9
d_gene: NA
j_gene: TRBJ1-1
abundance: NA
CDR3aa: CASSLGKAEAFF
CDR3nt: TGTGCCAGCAGCTTAGGGAAGGCGGAAGCTTTCTTT

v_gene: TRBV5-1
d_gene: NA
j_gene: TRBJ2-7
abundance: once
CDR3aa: CASSLGQHVSYEQYF
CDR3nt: TGCGCCAGCAGCTTGGGACAGCACGTTTCCTACGAGCAGTACTTC

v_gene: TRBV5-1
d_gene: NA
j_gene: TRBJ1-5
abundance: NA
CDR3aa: CASSRDSRGDQPQHF
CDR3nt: TGCGCCAGCAGCCGTGACAGCCGGGGTGATCAGCCCCAGCATTTT

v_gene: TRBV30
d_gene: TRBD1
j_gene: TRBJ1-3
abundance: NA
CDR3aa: CAWSTRQGPGNTIYF
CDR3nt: TGTGCCTGGAGTACCCGACAGGGGCCTGGAAACACCATATATTTT

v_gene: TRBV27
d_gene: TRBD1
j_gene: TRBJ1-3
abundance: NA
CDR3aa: CASSLTGDTGNTIYF
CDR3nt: TGTGCCAGCAGTTTAACAGGGGACACTGGAAACACCATATATTTT

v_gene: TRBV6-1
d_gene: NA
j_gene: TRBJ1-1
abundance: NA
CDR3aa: CASSGFRRSMNTEAFF
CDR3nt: TGTGCCAGCAGTGGGTTTCGACGGAGCATGAACACTGAAGCTTTCTTT

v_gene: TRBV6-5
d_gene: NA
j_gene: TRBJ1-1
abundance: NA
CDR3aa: CASRGLTEAFF
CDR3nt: TGTGCCAGCAGAGGTTTGACTGAAGCTTTCTTT

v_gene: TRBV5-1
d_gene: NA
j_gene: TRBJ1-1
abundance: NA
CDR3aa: CASSLGAMNTEAFF
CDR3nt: TGCGCCAGCAGCTTGGGTGCTATGAACACTGAAGCTTTCTTT

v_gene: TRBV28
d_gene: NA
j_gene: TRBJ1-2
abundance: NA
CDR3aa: CASSLFGGVYGYTF
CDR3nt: TGTGCCAGCAGTTTATTCGGGGGAGTATATGGCTACACCTTC

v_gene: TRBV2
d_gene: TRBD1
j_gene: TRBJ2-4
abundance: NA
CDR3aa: CASSATGGEAIQYF
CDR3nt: TGTGCCAGCAGTGCGACAGGGGGCGAAGCCATTCAGTACTTC

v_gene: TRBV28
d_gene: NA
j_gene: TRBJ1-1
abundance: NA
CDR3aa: CASSFWSAGMNTEAFF
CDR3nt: TGTGCCAGCAGTTTTTGGTCCGCAGGGATGAACACTGAAGCTTTCTTT

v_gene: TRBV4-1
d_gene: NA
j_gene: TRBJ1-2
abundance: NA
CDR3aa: CASSLAGPEGYTF
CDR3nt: TGCGCCAGCAGCCTAGCAGGCCCCGAGGGCTACACCTTC

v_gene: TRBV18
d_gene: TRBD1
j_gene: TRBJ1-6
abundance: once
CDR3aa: CASSQGGPPINSPLHF
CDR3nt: TGTGCCAGCTCACAAGGGGGCCCGCCTATTAATTCACCCCTCCACTTT

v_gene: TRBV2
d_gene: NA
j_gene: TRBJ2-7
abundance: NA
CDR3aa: CASRKELASNEQYF
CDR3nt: TGTGCCAGTCGAAAGGAGCTAGCGTCAAACGAGCAGTACTTC

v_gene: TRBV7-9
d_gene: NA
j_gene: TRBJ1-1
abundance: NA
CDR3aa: CASSLELNTEAFF
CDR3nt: TGTGCCAGCAGCTTAGAGCTGAACACTGAAGCTTTCTTT

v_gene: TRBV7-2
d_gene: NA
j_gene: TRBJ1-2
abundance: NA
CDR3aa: CASSPNSGTTEFYGYTF
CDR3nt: TGTGCCAGCAGCCCTAATTCCGGGACGACGGAATTCTATGGCTACACCTTC

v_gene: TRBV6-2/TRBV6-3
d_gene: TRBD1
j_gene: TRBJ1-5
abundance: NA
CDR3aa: CASSRTGVNQPQHF
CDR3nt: TGTGCCAGCAGTCGGACAGGCGTTAATCAGCCCCAGCATTTT

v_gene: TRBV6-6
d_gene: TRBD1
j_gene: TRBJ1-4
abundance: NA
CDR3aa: CASSARDRTEKLFF
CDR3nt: TGTGCCAGCAGTGCCCGGGACAGGACTGAAAAACTGTTTTTT

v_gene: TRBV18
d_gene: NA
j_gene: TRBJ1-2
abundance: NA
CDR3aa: CASSPQPGADGYTF
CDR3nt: TGTGCCAGCTCACCACAGCCGGGAGCGGATGGCTACACCTTC

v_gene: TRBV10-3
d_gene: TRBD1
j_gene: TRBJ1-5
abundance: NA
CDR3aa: CAISAGQGNRQPQHF
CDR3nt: TGTGCCATCAGCGCGGGACAGGGAAACCGTCAGCCCCAGCATTTT

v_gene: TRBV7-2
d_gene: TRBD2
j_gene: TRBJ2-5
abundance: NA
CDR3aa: CASSRGLAGKETQYF
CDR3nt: TGTGCCAGCAGCCGGGGACTAGCGGGGAAAGAGACCCAGTACTTC

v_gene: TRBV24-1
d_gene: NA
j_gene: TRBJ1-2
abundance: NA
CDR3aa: CATSEASGVGNYGYTF
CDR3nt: TGTGCCACCAGTGAGGCATCAGGGGTGGGAAACTATGGCTACACCTTC

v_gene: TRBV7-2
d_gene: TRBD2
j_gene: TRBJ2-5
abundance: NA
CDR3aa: CASSLNGGETQYF
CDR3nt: TGTGCCAGCAGCTTAAACGGGGGGGAGACCCAGTACTTC

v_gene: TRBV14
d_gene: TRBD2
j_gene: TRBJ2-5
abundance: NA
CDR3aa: CASSQDPGREGETQYF
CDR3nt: TGTGCCAGCAGCCAAGATCCCGGCAGGGAGGGAGAGACCCAGTACTTC

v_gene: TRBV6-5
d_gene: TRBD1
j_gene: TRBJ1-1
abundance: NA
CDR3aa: CASTPGGARTEAFF
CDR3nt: TGTGCCAGCACCCCAGGGGGGGCGCGGACTGAAGCTTTCTTT

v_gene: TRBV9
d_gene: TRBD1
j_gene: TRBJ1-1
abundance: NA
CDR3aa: CASSPSPTGGTEAFF
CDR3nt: TGTGCCAGCAGCCCATCGCCGACAGGGGGCACTGAAGCTTTCTTT

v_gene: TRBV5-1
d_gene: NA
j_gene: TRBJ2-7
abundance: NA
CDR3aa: CASSLGSPTYEQYF
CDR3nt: TGCGCCAGCAGCTTGGGGAGTCCTACCTACGAGCAGTACTTC

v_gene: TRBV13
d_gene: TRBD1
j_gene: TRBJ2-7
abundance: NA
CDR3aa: CASSPDRGYEQYF
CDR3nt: TGTGCCAGCAGCCCCGACAGGGGCTACGAGCAGTACTTC

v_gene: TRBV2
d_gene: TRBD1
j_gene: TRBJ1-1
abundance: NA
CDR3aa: CASSETGKTEAFF
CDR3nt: TGTGCCAGCAGTGAGACAGGGAAAACTGAAGCTTTCTTT

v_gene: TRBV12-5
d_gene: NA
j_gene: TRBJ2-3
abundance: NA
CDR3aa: CASGLDLELTTPDTQYF
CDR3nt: TGTGCTAGTGGTTTGGATTTGGAACTTACCACCCCAGATACGCAGTATTTT